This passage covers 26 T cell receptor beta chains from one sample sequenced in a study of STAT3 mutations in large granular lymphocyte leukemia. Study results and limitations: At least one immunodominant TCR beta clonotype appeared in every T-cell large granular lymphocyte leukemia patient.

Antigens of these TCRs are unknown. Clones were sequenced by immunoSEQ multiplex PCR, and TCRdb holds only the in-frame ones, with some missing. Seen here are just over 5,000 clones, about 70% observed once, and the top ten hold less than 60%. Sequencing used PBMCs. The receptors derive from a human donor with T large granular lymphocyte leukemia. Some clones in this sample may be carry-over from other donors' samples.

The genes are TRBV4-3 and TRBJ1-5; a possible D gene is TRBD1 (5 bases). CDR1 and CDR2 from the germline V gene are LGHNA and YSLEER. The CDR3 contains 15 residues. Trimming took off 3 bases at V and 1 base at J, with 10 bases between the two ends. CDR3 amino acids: CASSQTDGSNQPQHF. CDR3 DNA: TGCGCCAGCAGCCAGACAGACGGCAGCAATCAGCCCCAGCATTTT.

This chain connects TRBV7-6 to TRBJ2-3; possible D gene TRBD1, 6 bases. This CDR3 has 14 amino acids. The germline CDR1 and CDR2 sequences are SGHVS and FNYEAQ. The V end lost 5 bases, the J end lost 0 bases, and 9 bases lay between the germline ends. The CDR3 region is CASSPTGSTDTQYF. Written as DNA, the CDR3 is TGTGCCAGCAGCCCTACAGGGAGCACAGATACGCAGTATTTT.

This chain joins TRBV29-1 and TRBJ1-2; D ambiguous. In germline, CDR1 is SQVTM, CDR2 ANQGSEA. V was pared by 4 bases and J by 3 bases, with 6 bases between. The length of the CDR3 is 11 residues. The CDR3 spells CSVGTDYGYTF. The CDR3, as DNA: TGCAGCGTTGGAACAGACTATGGCTACACCTTC.

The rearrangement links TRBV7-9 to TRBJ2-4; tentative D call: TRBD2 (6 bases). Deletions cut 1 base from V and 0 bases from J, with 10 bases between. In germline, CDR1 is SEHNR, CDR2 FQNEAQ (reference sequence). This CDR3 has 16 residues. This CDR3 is CASSLGAGLAKNIQYF. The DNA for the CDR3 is TGTGCCAGCAGCTTAGGCGCGGGATTAGCCAAAAACATTCAGTACTTC.

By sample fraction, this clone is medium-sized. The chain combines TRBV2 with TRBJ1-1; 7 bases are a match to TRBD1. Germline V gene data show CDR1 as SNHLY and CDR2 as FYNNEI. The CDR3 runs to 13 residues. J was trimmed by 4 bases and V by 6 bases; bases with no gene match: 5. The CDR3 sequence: CASSEDRTTEAFF. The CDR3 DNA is TGTGCCAGCAGCGAGGACAGGACCACTGAAGCTTTCTTT.

CDR3 protein: CARSLRLLPYEQYF. The CDR3 DNA follows: TGTGCCAGAAGCTTGAGACTTTTACCCTACGAGCAGTACTTC. This chain uses TRBV5-3 with TRBJ2-7; D not certain. TRBV5-3 is labeled an ORF, and its function is uncertain. V lost 1 base and J 2 bases, leaving 10 bases between the germline ends. The CDR3 covers 14 residues.

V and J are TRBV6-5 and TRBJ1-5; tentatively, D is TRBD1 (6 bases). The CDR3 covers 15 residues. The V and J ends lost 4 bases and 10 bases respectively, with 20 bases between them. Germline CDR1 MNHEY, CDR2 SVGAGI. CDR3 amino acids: CASSSSGQKGEPQHF. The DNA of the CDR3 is TGTGCCAGCAGTTCCTCAGGACAGAAGGGTGAACCCCAGCATTTT.

This CDR3 reads CASSVEGGLLSYGYTF. As DNA, the CDR3 is TGTGCCAGCAGCGTGGAAGGGGGTTTGTTGAGCTATGGCTACACCTTC. J is TRBJ1-2 and V is TRBV7-3; D may be TRBD1 (6 bases). Germline CDR1 is SGHTA and CDR2 is FQGTGA. This CDR3 has 16 residues. V was shortened by 5 bases and J by 4 bases, with 20 bases between the two germline ends.

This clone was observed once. In DNA form, the CDR3 reads TGTGCCTGGAGTGTACCAAGGGCAGGCGAGCAGTACTTC. This encodes CAWSVPRAGEQYF. The rearrangement joins TRBV30 to TRBJ2-7; no reliable D call. CDR1 GTSNPN and CDR2 SVGIG come from the germline V gene (reference sequence). Trimming took off 0 bases at V and 6 bases at J, with 12 bases between the two ends. The CDR3 contains 13 residues.

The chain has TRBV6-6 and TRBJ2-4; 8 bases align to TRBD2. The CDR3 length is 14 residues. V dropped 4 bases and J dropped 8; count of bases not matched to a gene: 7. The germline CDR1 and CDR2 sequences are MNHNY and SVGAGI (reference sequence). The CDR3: CASSLSGGGHIQYF. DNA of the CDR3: TGTGCCAGCAGTTTGAGCGGGGGCGGACACATTCAGTACTTC.

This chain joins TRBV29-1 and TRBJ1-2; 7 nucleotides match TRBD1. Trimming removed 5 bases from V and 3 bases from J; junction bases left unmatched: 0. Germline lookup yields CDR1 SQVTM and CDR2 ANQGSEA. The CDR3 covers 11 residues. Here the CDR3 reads CSVTGDYGYTF. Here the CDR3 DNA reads TGCAGCGTTACAGGGGACTATGGCTACACCTTC.

CDR3: CAWSPSTGFGLSSGNTIYF. Here the CDR3 DNA reads TGTGCCTGGAGTCCCTCGACAGGTTTTGGGCTAAGCTCTGGAAACACCATATATTTT. The chain couples TRBV30 to TRBJ1-3, with a tentative D call TRBD1 (6 bases). The V end lost 2 bases, the J end lost 0 bases, and 23 bases lay between the germline ends. The CDR3 runs to 19 residues. Germline-derived CDR1 and CDR2 are GTSNPN and SVGIG (reference sequence).

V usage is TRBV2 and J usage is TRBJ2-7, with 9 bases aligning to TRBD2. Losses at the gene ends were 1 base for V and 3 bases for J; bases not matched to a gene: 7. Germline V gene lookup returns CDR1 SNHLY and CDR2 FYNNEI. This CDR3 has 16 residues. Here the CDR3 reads CASSEERSSGNYEQYF. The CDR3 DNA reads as TGTGCCAGCAGTGAAGAGAGGTCTAGCGGGAACTACGAGCAGTACTTC. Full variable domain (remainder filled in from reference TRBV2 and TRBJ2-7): EPEVTQTPSHQVTQMGQEVILRCVPISNHLYFYWYRQILGQKVEFLVSFYNNEISEKSEIFDDQFSVERPDGSNFTLKIRSTKLEDSAMYFCASSEERSSGNYEQYFGPGTRLTVT.

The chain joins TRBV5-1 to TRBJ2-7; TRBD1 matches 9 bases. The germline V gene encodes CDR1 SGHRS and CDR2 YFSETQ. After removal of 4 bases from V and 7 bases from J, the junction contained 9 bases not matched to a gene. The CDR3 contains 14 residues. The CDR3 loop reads CASSPGQGRTEQYF. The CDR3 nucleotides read TGCGCCAGCAGCCCGGGACAGGGTCGGACAGAGCAGTACTTC.

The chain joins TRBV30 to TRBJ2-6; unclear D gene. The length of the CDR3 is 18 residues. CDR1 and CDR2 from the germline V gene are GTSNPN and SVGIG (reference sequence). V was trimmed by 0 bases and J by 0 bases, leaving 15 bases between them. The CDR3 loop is CAWSVHPPGLSGANVLTF. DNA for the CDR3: TGTGCCTGGAGTGTACACCCGCCGGGCCTCTCTGGGGCCAACGTCCTGACTTTC.

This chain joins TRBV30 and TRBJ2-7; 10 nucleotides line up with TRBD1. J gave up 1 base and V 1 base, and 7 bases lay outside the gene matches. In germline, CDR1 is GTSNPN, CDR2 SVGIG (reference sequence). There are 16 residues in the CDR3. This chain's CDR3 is CAWSAGTGVRSYEQYF. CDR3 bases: TGTGCCTGGAGTGCCGGGACAGGGGTAAGGTCCTACGAGCAGTACTTC.

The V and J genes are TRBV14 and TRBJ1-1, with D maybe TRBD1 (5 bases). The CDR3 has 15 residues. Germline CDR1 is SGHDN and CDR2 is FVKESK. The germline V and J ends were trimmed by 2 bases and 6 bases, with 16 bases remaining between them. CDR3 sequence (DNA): TGTGCCAGCAGCCAAACGGGACTGATTCCGCCTGAAGCTTTCTTT. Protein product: CASSQTGLIPPEAFF.

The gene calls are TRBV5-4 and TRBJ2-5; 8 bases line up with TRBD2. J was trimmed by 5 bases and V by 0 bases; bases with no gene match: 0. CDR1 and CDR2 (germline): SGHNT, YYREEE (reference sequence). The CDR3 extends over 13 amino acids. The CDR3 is CASSLGLAETQYF. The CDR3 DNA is TGTGCCAGCAGCTTGGGACTAGCGGAGACCCAGTACTTC.

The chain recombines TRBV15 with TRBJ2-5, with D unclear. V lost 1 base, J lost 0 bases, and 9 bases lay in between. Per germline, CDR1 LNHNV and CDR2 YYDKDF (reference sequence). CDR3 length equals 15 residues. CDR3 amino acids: CATSRVLGYQETQYF. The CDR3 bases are TGTGCCACCAGCAGAGTATTAGGATACCAAGAGACCCAGTACTTC.

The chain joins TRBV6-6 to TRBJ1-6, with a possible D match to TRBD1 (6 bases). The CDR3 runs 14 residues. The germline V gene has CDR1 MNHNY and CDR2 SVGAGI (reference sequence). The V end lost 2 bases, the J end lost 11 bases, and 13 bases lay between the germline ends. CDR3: CASSYEGGGTPLHF. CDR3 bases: TGTGCCAGCAGTTACGAGGGAGGGGGAACACCCCTCCACTTT.

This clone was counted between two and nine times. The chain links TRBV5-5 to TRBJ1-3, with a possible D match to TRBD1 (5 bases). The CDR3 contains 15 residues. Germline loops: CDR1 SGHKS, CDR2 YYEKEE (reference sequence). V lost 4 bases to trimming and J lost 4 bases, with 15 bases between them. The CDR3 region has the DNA TGTGCCAGCAGCAACCTCGGGACGGACGGAAACACCATATATTTT. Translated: CASSNLGTDGNTIYF.

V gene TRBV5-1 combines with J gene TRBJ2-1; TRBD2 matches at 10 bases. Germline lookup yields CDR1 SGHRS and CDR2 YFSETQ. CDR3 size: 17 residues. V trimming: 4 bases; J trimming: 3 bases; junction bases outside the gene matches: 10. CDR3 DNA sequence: TGCGCCAGCAGCGCCGTCTTCCCTAGCGGGGGCTACAATGAGCAGTTCTTC. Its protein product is CASSAVFPSGGYNEQFF. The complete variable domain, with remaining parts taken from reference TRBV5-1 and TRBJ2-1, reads KAGVTQTPRYLIKTRGQQVTLSCSPISGHRSVSWYQQTPGQGLQFLFEYFSETQRNKGNFPGRFSGRQFSNSRSEMNVSTLELGDSALYLCASSAVFPSGGYNEQFFGPGTRLTVL.

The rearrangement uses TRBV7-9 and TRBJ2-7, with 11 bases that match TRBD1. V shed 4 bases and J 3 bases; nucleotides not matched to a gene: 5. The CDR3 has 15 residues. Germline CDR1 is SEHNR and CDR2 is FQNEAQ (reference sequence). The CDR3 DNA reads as TGTGCCAGCAGCTCCCCGGACAGGGGGCTCTACGAGCAGTACTTC. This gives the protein CASSSPDRGLYEQYF.

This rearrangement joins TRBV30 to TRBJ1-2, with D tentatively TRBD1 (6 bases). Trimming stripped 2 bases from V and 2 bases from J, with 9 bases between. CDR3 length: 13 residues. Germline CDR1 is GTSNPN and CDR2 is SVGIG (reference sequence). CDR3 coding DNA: TGTGCCTGGAGTCAGCAGGGGAACTATGGCTACACCTTC. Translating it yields CAWSQQGNYGYTF.

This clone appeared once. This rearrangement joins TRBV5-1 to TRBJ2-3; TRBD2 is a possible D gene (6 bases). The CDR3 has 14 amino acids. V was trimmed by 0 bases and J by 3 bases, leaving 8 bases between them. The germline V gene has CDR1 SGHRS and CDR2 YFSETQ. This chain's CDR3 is CASSLEGRTDTQYF. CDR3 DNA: TGCGCCAGCAGCTTGGAGGGGAGGACAGATACGCAGTATTTT.

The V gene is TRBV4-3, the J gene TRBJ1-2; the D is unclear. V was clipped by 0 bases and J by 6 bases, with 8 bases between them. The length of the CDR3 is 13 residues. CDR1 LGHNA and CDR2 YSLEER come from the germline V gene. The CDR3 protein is CASSQELGDGYTF. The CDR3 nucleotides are TGCGCCAGCAGCCAAGAGCTTGGGGATGGCTACACCTTC.